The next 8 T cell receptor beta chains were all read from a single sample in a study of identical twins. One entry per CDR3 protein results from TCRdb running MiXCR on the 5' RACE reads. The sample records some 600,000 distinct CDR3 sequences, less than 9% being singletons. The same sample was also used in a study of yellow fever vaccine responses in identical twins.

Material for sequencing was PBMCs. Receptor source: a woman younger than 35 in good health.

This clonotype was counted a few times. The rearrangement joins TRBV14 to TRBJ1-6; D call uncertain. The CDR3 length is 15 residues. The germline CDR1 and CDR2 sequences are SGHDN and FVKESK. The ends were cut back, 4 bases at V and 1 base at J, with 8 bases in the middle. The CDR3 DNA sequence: TGTGCCAGCAGCCGTCGACCTTCCTATAATTCACCCCTCCACTTT. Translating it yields CASSRRPSYNSPLHF.

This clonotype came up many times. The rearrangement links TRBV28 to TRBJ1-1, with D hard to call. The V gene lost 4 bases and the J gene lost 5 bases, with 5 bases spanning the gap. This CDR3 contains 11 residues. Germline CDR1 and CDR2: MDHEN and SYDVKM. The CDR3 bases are TGTGCCAGCAGTTCGCCTACTGAAGCTTTCTTT. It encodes CASSSPTEAFF.

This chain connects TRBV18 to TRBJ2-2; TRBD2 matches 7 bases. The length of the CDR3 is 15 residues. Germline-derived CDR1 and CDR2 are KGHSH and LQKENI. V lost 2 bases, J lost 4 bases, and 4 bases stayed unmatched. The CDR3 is CASSPLLASTGELFF. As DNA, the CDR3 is TGTGCCAGCTCACCATTACTAGCGTCCACCGGGGAGCTGTTTTTT.

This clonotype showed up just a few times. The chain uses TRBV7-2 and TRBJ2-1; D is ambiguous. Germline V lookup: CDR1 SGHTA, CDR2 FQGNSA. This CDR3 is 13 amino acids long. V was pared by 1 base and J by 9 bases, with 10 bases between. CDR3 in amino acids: CASSLDVVSEQFF. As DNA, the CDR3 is TGTGCCAGCAGCTTAGACGTGGTTAGTGAGCAGTTCTTC.

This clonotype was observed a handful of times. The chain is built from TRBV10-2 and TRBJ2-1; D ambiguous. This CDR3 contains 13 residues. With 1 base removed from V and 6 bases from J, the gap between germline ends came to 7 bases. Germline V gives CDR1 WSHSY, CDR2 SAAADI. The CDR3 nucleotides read TGCGCCAGCAGTGAGTTGCGCGGCAATGAGCAGTTCTTC. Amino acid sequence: CASSELRGNEQFF.

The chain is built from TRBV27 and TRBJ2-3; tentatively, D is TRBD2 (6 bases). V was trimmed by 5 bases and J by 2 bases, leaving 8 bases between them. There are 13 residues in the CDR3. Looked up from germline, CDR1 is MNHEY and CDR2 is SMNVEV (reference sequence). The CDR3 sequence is CASSGLPTDTQYF. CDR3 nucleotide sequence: TGTGCCAGCAGTGGACTACCCACAGATACGCAGTATTTT.

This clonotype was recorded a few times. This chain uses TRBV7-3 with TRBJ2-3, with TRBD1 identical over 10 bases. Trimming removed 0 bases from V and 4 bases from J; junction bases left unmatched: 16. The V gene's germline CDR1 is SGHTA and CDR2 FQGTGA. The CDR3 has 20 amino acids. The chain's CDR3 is CASSLTAQGLGQGLSDTQYF. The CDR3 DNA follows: TGTGCCAGCAGCTTAACGGCTCAAGGGTTGGGACAGGGGTTGTCAGATACGCAGTATTTT.

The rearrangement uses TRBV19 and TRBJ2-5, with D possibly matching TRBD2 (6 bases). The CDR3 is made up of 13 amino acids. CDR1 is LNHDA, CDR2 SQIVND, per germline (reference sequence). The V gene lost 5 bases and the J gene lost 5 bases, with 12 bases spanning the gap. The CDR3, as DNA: TGTGCCAGTAGTGAGACTAGTCCCGAGACCCAGTACTTC. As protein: CASSETSPETQYF.